The 24 T cell receptor beta chains listed next were all sequenced from one sample in a study of cytomegalovirus exposure and HLA in healthy donors. Using immunoSEQ multiplex PCR, the repertoire was profiled, and TCRdb retains in-frame clones only, with some absent. Of some 210,000 clones listed, over 75% are singletons. The sample taken for sequencing was PBMCs. The receptors come from a young woman in good health and CMV-seropositive.

V and J are TRBV30 and TRBJ1-5; D is unclear. With 5 bases removed from V and 5 bases from J, the gap between germline ends came to 13 bases. The CDR3 length is 13 residues. From germline, CDR1 is GTSNPN and CDR2 SVGIG (reference sequence). DNA of the CDR3: TGTGCCTGGCAACCTCGGGTGGATCAGCCCCAGCATTTT. Amino acid sequence: CAWQPRVDQPQHF. Variable domain in full (rest from reference TRBV30 and TRBJ1-5): SQTIHQWPATLVQPVGSPLSLECTVEGTSNPNLYWYRQAAGRGLQLLFYSVGIGQISSEVPQNLSASRPQDRQFILSSKKLLLSDSGFYLCAWQPRVDQPQHFGDGTRLSIL.

The chain combines TRBV30 with TRBJ2-5, with D unclear. This CDR3 region has 13 residues. The germline V gene has CDR1 GTSNPN and CDR2 SVGIG (reference sequence). The V end was cut by 0 bases, the J end by 5 bases, with 10 bases between. This CDR3 reads CAWSVRSGETQYF. The CDR3 nucleotides are TGTGCCTGGAGTGTTCGCTCCGGGGAGACCCAGTACTTC.

The V and J genes are TRBV7-2 and TRBJ2-5; TRBD1 might be the D (5 bases). The ends were cut back, 5 bases at V and 2 bases at J, with 12 bases in the middle. There are 14 residues in the CDR3. The germline V gene encodes CDR1 SGHTA and CDR2 FQGNSA. CDR3: CASSLPPGQETQYF. The DNA for the CDR3 is TGTGCCAGCAGCCTCCCCCCAGGGCAAGAGACCCAGTACTTC.

This chain joins TRBV27 and TRBJ2-7, with a possible D match to TRBD1 (6 bases). Trimming stripped 6 bases from V and 4 bases from J, with 16 bases between. The CDR3 loop spans 14 amino acids. Germline CDR1 reads MNHEY; CDR2 reads SMNVEV (reference sequence). CDR3 in amino acids: CASRQGGYGYEQYF. In nucleotides, the CDR3 is TGTGCCAGCAGACAGGGTGGCTACGGATACGAGCAGTACTTC.

The count of this clone is one. The chain recombines TRBV9 with TRBJ2-7; D is possibly TRBD2 (5 bases). The V gene lost 0 bases and the J gene lost 2 bases, with 9 bases spanning the gap. The CDR3 runs 14 residues. The germline V gene has CDR1 SGDLS and CDR2 YYNGEE. The CDR3 region is CASSVGGSTYEQYF. The CDR3 DNA follows: TGTGCCAGCAGCGTAGGCGGGTCAACCTACGAGCAGTACTTC.

V gene TRBV11-2 combines with J gene TRBJ1-4; no clear D. Trimming pared 1 base from V and 0 bases from J, leaving 9 bases between. CDR3 size: 16 residues. Germline V lookup: CDR1 SGHAT, CDR2 FQNNGV. DNA for the CDR3: TGTGCCAGCAGCTTAGGGCGGAGAGCAACTAATGAAAAACTGTTTTTT. Protein sequence: CASSLGRRATNEKLFF.

The chain links TRBV28 to TRBJ2-7; 7 bases agree with TRBD1. Germline trimming cut 5 bases from V and 2 bases from J; bases unmatched to any gene: 9. Per the germline V gene, CDR1 is MDHEN and CDR2 is SYDVKM. The CDR3 length is 15 residues. The CDR3 sequence: CASSPTGVGPYEQYF. The CDR3 region has the DNA TGTGCCAGCAGTCCCACAGGGGTAGGACCCTACGAGCAGTACTTC.

The genes are TRBV5-8 and TRBJ1-5; weak D call: TRBD1 (6 bases). The V end lost 4 bases, the J end lost 2 bases, and 19 bases lay between the germline ends. The CDR3 length is 17 residues. Germline V CDR1 and CDR2: SGHTS, YDEGEE. DNA for the CDR3: TGTGCCAGCAGCCCCAGGGACCGACGACAGGGCAATCAGCCCCAGCATTTT. Its translation: CASSPRDRRQGNQPQHF. Combining the CDR3 with reference TRBV5-8 and TRBJ1-5 gives the whole variable domain EAGVTQSPTHLIKTRGQQATLRCSPISGHTSVYWYQQALGLGLQFLLWYDEGEERNRGNFPPRFSGRQFPNYSSELNVNALELEDSALYLCASSPRDRRQGNQPQHFGDGTRLSIL.

The genes are TRBV7-2 and TRBJ1-1; the D gene is possibly TRBD1 (6 bases). The V end was cut by 8 bases, the J end by 1 base, with 11 bases between. The CDR3 covers 13 residues. The germline CDR1 and CDR2 sequences are SGHTA and FQGNSA. CDR3 sequence (DNA): TGTGCCAGCGGACCGACAGGGAACACTGAAGCTTTCTTT. The encoded protein is CASGPTGNTEAFF.

The gene calls are TRBV28 and TRBJ2-7; TRBD2 agrees at 8 bases. This CDR3 is 15 amino acids long. V was pared by 5 bases and J by 2 bases, with 8 bases of the junction left unmatched. Per germline, CDR1 MDHEN and CDR2 SYDVKM. The CDR3 loop is CASSGYGGRTYEQYF. DNA of the CDR3: TGTGCCAGCAGTGGTTATGGCGGGAGGACCTACGAGCAGTACTTC.

The chain links TRBV10-3 to TRBJ2-1, with D possibly being TRBD2 (5 bases). This CDR3 region has 15 residues. V was trimmed by 2 bases and J by 4 bases, leaving 12 bases between them. Germline CDR1 reads ENHRY; CDR2 reads SYGVKD. The CDR3 loop reads CAISEPSSGYNEQFF. The CDR3 region has the DNA TGTGCCATCAGTGAGCCTAGCTCGGGATACAATGAGCAGTTCTTC.

Comments on this clone: Sequence at one end of the junction differs from germline and may be a read error. The chain carries TRBV29-1 and TRBJ2-2; 9 bases are shared with TRBD1. The CDR3 covers 13 residues. The germline V gene encodes CDR1 SQVTM and CDR2 ANQGSEA. CDR3 region: CSAGTGNPGELFF. CDR3 in DNA: TGCAGCGCCGGGACAGGGAACCCCGGGGAGCTGTTTTTT.

The rearrangement joins TRBV2 to TRBJ2-4, with D perhaps TRBD2 (5 bases). The ends were cut back, 9 bases at V and 7 bases at J, with 10 bases in the middle. The CDR3 contains 11 residues. Germline V gene sequence: CDR1 SNHLY, CDR2 FYNNEI. The CDR3 protein is CASKLVNIQYF. CDR3 DNA: TGTGCCAGTAAACTAGTGAACATTCAGTACTTC.

The chain uses TRBV5-4 and TRBJ1-1; TRBD1 agrees at 8 bases. V was pared by 1 base and J by 4 bases, with 3 bases of the junction left unmatched. CDR3 length equals 14 residues. The germline V gene has CDR1 SGHNT and CDR2 YYREEE (reference sequence). The CDR3 region has the DNA TGTGCCAGCAGCTTGAGGACAGGGCCCACTGAAGCTTTCTTT. Translation gives CASSLRTGPTEAFF.

The chain is built from TRBV6-1 and TRBJ2-7; D not resolved. The CDR3 sequence is 13 residues long. Germline V gene lookup returns CDR1 MNHNS and CDR2 SASEGT. The V and J ends lost 3 bases and 3 bases respectively, with 9 bases between them. CDR3 DNA sequence: TGTGCCAGCAGTGACCGGAGTTACTACGAGCAGTACTTC. This codes for CASSDRSYYEQYF.

DNA for the CDR3: TGTGCCAGCAGCTTACATAGCACAGATACGCAGTATTTT. It is translated as CASSLHSTDTQYF. The chain has TRBV5-4 and TRBJ2-3; D unclear. The CDR3 contains 13 residues. Germline V gives CDR1 SGHNT, CDR2 YYREEE (reference sequence). Trimming pared 2 bases from V and 0 bases from J, leaving 4 bases between. Combining the CDR3 with reference TRBV5-4 and TRBJ2-3 gives the whole variable domain ETGVTQSPTHLIKTRGQQVTLRCSSQSGHNTVSWYQQALGQGPQFIFQYYREEENGRGNFPPRFSGLQFPNYSSELNVNALELDDSALYLCASSLHSTDTQYFGPGTRLTVL.

The chain links TRBV5-4 to TRBJ1-1, with TRBD1 identical over 7 bases. The CDR3 runs 14 residues. Germline CDR1 reads SGHNT; CDR2 reads YYREEE (reference sequence). The J segment lost 4 bases and the V segment lost 3 bases, leaving 6 bases of the junction unmatched. The CDR3 protein is CASSWTGLATEAFF. CDR3 DNA: TGTGCCAGCAGCTGGACAGGCCTCGCCACTGAAGCTTTCTTT.

The chain is built from TRBV7-9 and TRBJ1-1, with a possible D match to TRBD1 (5 bases). CDR3 size: 13 residues. V was pared by 4 bases and J by 7 bases, with 13 bases between. Germline loops: CDR1 SEHNR, CDR2 FQNEAQ (reference sequence). CDR3 amino acids: CASSSGRGNEAFF. The DNA for the CDR3 is TGTGCCAGCAGCTCCGGGAGGGGTAATGAAGCTTTCTTT. Full variable domain (rest looked up from reference TRBV7-9 and TRBJ1-1): DTGVSQNPRHKITKRGQNVTFRCDPISEHNRLYWYRQTLGQGPEFLTYFQNEAQLEKSRLLSDRFSAERPKGSFSTLEIQRTEQGDSAMYLCASSSGRGNEAFFGQGTRLTVV.

CDR3 sequence reads: CAISEGDKSVGELFF. In DNA form, the CDR3 reads TGTGCCATCAGTGAGGGGGACAAATCTGTCGGGGAGCTGTTTTTT. The chain employs TRBV10-3 and TRBJ2-2; D may be TRBD1 (6 bases). Germline V CDR1 and CDR2: ENHRY, SYGVKD. The CDR3 length is 15 residues. Deletions cut 2 bases from V and 7 bases from J, with 14 bases between.

The table lists this clone with a few counts. The rearrangement joins TRBV10-1 to TRBJ2-1; 9 bases align to TRBD2. This CDR3 contains 15 residues. CDR1 and CDR2 from the germline V gene are WNHNN and SYGVQD (reference sequence). The V segment lost 2 bases and the J segment 9 bases; nucleotides outside the gene matches: 8. The CDR3 loop is CASSEDPGTSREQFF. Written as DNA, the CDR3 is TGCGCCAGCAGTGAGGACCCCGGGACTAGCCGTGAGCAGTTCTTC.

The chain couples TRBV4-1 to TRBJ2-7; D is unclear. Germline CDR1 MGHRA, CDR2 YSYEKL. V gave up 4 bases and J gave up 6 bases, with 13 bases separating them. This CDR3 has 13 residues. The CDR3 nucleotides read TGCGCCAGCAGCCGCCAGATAAGTTCCGAGCAGTACTTC. Residues: CASSRQISSEQYF.

J is TRBJ2-1 and V is TRBV11-2, with D perhaps TRBD1 (6 bases). Trimming cost V 5 bases and J 9 bases, with 14 bases left between them. The CDR3 contains 13 residues. Germline V CDR1 and CDR2: SGHAT, FQNNGV. The CDR3 DNA is TGTGCCAGCAGCCCCCCCAACAGGGTTGAGCAGTTCTTC. Residues: CASSPPNRVEQFF.

This clone was counted a few times. The rearrangement joins TRBV10-3 to TRBJ2-2, with 8 bases fitting TRBD2. Germline V gene data show CDR1 as ENHRY and CDR2 as SYGVKD. Trimming took 6 bases from V and 1 from J; bases not matched to a gene: 10. CDR3 length: 17 amino acids. The CDR3 loop is CAIRRSSGRGNTGELFF. The CDR3 DNA follows: TGTGCCATCAGGAGGTCGTCCGGGAGGGGGAACACCGGGGAGCTGTTTTTT.

This clone was recorded once. The chain combines TRBV27 with TRBJ2-7, with 9 bases identical to TRBD1. CDR3 length equals 15 residues. Trimming at V came to 6 bases and at J to 4 bases, leaving 10 bases not matched to a gene. The germline V gene has CDR1 MNHEY and CDR2 SMNVEV (reference sequence). CDR3 residues: CASSVSFGQGYEQYF. DNA of the CDR3: TGTGCCAGCAGCGTTTCGTTCGGACAGGGGTACGAGCAGTACTTC.